This TCR beta chain comes out of a study of blood T cell repertoires in COVID-19. Background on the study: The United States, Italy and Spain supplied acute and convalescent COVID-19 samples. In each case, the material was cDNA or gDNA derived from T cells, B-cell-depleted T cells, or PBMCs.

The sample holds a few counts of this clone. Libraries were prepared by immunoSEQ multiplex PCR; TCRdb keeps only in-frame clonotypes and omits some of them. The sample includes around 210,000 clones, 70% to 90% of them seen just once. This TCR derives from a man in his fifties with COVID-19, enrolled during active disease. Source material: peripheral blood.

Written as DNA, the CDR3 is TGTGCCAGCAGCGTAGTCGGGGGGACGAACACCGGGGAGCTGTTTTTT. Translated, it gives CASSVVGGTNTGELFF. The chain joins TRBV9 to TRBJ2-2; 7 bases fit TRBD2. V lost 0 bases to trimming and J lost 0 bases; unmatched junction nucleotides: 2. Looked up from germline, CDR1 is SGDLS and CDR2 is YYNGEE. There are 16 residues in the CDR3.